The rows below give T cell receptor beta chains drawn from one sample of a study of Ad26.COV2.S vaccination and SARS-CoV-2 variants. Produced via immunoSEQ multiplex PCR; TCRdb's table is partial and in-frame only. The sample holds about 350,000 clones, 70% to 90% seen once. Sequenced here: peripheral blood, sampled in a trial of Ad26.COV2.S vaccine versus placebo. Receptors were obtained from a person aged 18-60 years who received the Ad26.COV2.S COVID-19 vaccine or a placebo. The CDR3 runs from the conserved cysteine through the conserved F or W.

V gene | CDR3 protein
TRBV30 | CAWSVNTGRETEAFF
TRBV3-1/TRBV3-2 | CASSPLSRGAYNEQFF
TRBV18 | CASSPPSGQGLTEAFF
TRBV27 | CASSLGSGGAGEQYF
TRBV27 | CASSLSWGSGGYTF
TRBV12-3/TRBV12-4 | CASSSDRGQGYTF
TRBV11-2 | CASSLGFGGGTDTQYF
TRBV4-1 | CASSQDPSRVNTEAFF
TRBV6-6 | CASSYTLTPDNEQFF
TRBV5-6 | CASSRRGQGPSVNTIYF
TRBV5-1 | CASSLVGTSSDTQYF
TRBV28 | CASSLGTGGTDTQYF
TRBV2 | CASSEMTLYNEQFF
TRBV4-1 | CASSQRKEGGYEQYF
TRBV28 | CASRAPYNREKLFF
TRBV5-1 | CASSTSGGPPYEQYF
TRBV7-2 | CASRRQGAVGSPLHF
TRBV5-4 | CASLTRGAPITEAFF
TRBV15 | CATSGGFFDTEAFF
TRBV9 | CASSTETGGYTF
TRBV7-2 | CASSPDSGTYEQYF
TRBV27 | CASSLYRDSYGYTF
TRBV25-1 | CASSELTSPNEQFF
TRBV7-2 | CASSLGETSGRWLETQYF
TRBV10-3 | CAIGAQGPSYEQYF
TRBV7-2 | CASSGEMNTEAFF
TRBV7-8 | CASSLVGQTNTEAFF
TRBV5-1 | CASSLTGTRGTDTQYF
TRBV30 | CAWSLGGTEAFF
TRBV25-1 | CASSETLGGVRETQYF
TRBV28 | CASSAPGTPTNTIYF
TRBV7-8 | CASSLGGLAASSSYEQYF
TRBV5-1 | CASSFYRGTGELFF
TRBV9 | CASSVGLTSTELFF
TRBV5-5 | CASSPRGRSLYEQYF